This T cell receptor beta chain came from a study of control samples from healthy donors and cancer patients. This CDR3 is 13 amino acids long. The V gene lost 7 bases and the J gene lost 1 base, with 8 bases spanning the gap. TCRdb's table, derived via immunoSEQ multiplex PCR, lists solely in-frame clones and lacks some. The profile shows 170,000 or so clones, around 90% of them singletons. Sequenced material: blood. This TCR derives from a man aged 25-45 years in good health. This chain links TRBV23-1 with TRBJ1-5; unclear D gene. TRBV23-1 is classed as an ORF, of uncertain function. Here the CDR3 DNA reads TGCGCCAGCATAAAGTGGAGCAATCAGCCCCAGCATTTT. Its translation is CASIKWSNQPQHF.